This T cell receptor beta chain was sequenced for a study of PD-L1 blockade in urothelial cancer (dated by TCRdb to the late 2010s). About the full investigation: Therapy was started around 2014 for all patients, and atezolizumab 1,200 mg was administered intravenously every 3 weeks. Twenty-five of 29 patients were males with bladder-origin urothelial cancer, and about 65% of the roughly 30 reported a prior smoking history. Durable clinical benefit was defined as a progression-free survival longer than 6 months, and TCR features were additionally tested against progression-free survival and overall survival. Eight to ten patients achieved durable clinical benefit and roughly 20 did not. Blood samples were analyzed 3 weeks after the start of treatment (second dose) and 6 weeks after the start of treatment. Pretreatment tumor samples, along with matched peripheral blood collected serially before and after atezolizumab treatment, underwent TCR sequencing. The study, an exploratory multi-omic analysis, examined somatic, immune and clinical correlates of response to PD-L1 blockade with atezolizumab in urothelial cancer. Blood samples yielded a median of 141,255 T cells and 65,000 to 95,000 unique TCRs, with median clonality 0.080. An ECOG performance status of 0 or 1 was recorded for the patients, and 0 to 3 prior chemotherapy regimens had been received by the patients. Pretreatment blood TCR-seq was available for 30 or so patients, at least one posttreatment blood collection was obtained for roughly 24 patients, and tumor TCR-seq was available for roughly 24 patients. In the same patients who had TCR sequencing, pretreatment tumors also underwent whole exome sequencing and RNA sequencing. The study at large found these results: Greater expansion of tumor-associated TCR clones in peripheral blood 3 weeks after the start of treatment was observed in patients with durable benefit (n of about 24, p = 0.022). Because the sample size was small (n of about 30) and many of the analyses were exploratory, the results are meant to be hypothesis-generating. Improved progression-free and overall survival was associated with having pretreatment peripheral blood TCR clonality below the median.

A cohort of 25 to 30 patients with locally advanced or metastatic urothelial carcinoma, treated at Memorial Sloan Kettering on a trial protocol, was included. Peripheral blood mononuclear cells were collected from each patient pretreatment and during treatment, giving between 1 and 8 total time points per patient. The Qiagen DNeasy Blood extraction kit was used to purify genomic DNA from total PBMCs and from tumor samples. Collected pretreatment and during treatment, PBMCs were isolated and stored as previously described. The CDR3 sequence holds 17 residues, the cysteine and phenylalanine included. The kept DNA is CDR3 alone, 51 bases in frame from the first base. CDR1 and CDR2 are drawn from the germline V gene (reference sequence): GTSNPN, SVGIG. From V the trimming removes 3 bases and from J it removes 2 bases, while the gene matches leave 13 bases of the junction unaccounted for. To estimate absolute template abundance from read counts, synthetic TCR analog templates were spiked into each PCR. Using the immunoSEQ assay, TCRbeta CDR3 regions were amplified from genomic DNA with bias-controlled V and J gene primers. Sequencing of rearranged TCRbeta segments was done at approximately 20X coverage. Per the source publication's procedure: Sequencing errors were corrected by clustering and CDR3s were annotated against IMGT to assign V, D and J genes. Only productive TCRbeta rearrangements were used in downstream analyses, excluding out-of-frame or stop-codon sequences. Clonality was calculated as one minus the Shannon entropy normalized by the log of the number of unique productive sequences. Clones differing between time points or between blood and tumor were identified by Fisher's exact test with Benjamini-Hochberg correction at adjusted p below 0.01. Imported from immuneACCESS, the table was reduced by TCRdb to in-frame sequences with V and J called. These copies leave out some clones; in studies compared against another copy, an unresolved V gene accounts for under half, and the cause of the remainder is not known. V and J calls and clone size are copied from that table; D and trimming were computed from the DNA. For this sample there are approximately 79,000 clones; around 87% appear just once. Jointly, the top ten make up 5% to 6% of the sample.

Of note for this clone: The specificity of this receptor is unknown. No much larger clonotype is one base removed from it; base qualities were not supplied.

The chain was built from TRBV30 and TRBJ2-7, with TRBD2 matching 10 junction bases. The clonotype originates from a woman aged 70-85 years with urothelial cancer. Source: PBMCs, taken around atezolizumab (anti-PD-L1) treatment. The sequence in DNA is TGTGCCTGGAGGGAGGGTCCGGGACTAGCGTCCACCTACGAGCAGTACTTC. The resulting protein is CAWREGPGLASTYEQYF.